These 23 T cell receptor beta chains were sequenced from one sample in a study of CD8 T cells in ankylosing spondylitis. Points from the study as a whole: Roughly eight highly homologous variants made up a TCR beta motif, and this motif appeared characteristic of ankylosing spondylitis blood.

TCRdb itself ran the 5' RACE reads through MiXCR, one entry per CDR3 protein. The sample has fewer than 400,000 distinct CDR3 sequences; roughly 8% are singletons. Antigen specificity for these receptors is unknown. Sequencing was carried out using blood, either unsorted or a sorted T cell fraction (not recorded which). The source is a male donor with ankylosing spondylitis.

The chain joins TRBV5-1 to TRBJ2-2; TRBD2 matches at 13 bases. Germline V CDR1 and CDR2: SGHRS, YFSETQ. This CDR3 spans 18 amino acids. With V trimmed by 4 bases and J by 7 bases, 13 bases remained unmatched. CDR3 loop: CASSLGLAGAPGIGELFF. The CDR3 DNA reads as TGCGCCAGCAGCCTCGGACTAGCGGGAGCGCCGGGGATCGGGGAGCTGTTTTTT. Complete variable domain (other parts from reference TRBV5-1 and TRBJ2-2): KAGVTQTPRYLIKTRGQQVTLSCSPISGHRSVSWYQQTPGQGLQFLFEYFSETQRNKGNFPGRFSGRQFSNSRSEMNVSTLELGDSALYLCASSLGLAGAPGIGELFFGEGSRLTVL.

The chain uses TRBV6-1 and TRBJ2-6; D gene uncertain. The V end was cut by 3 bases, the J end by 1 base, with 19 bases between. This CDR3 spans 19 amino acids. Germline V lookup: CDR1 MNHNS, CDR2 SASEGT. The CDR3 DNA is TGTGCCAGCAGTGATAGATCTCCCCTCGTCTCTTCTGGGGCCAACGTCCTGACTTTC. It codes for CASSDRSPLVSSGANVLTF.

This clonotype was counted at least ten times. V gene TRBV4-2 combines with J gene TRBJ2-3; D not resolved. V was shortened by 2 bases and J by 0 bases, with 6 bases between the two germline ends. Germline V lookup: CDR1 LGHNA, CDR2 YNFKEQ. The CDR3 spans 14 residues. This CDR3 reads CASSQQDSTDTQYF. As DNA, the CDR3 is TGTGCCAGCAGCCAACAGGATAGCACAGATACGCAGTATTTT.

This chain uses TRBV20-1 with TRBJ2-7, with unresolved D. V gave up 1 base and J gave up 7 bases, with 17 bases separating them. This CDR3 comprises 14 residues. Germline V gene lookup returns CDR1 DFQATT and CDR2 SNEGSKA (reference sequence). CDR3 loop: CSARVGQATLEQYF. DNA of the CDR3: TGCAGTGCTAGAGTAGGGCAAGCGACTCTTGAGCAGTACTTC.

This clonotype was seen only a few times. CDR3 bases: TGTGCCAGCAGTGAACGGGGGAGTCCCTACAATGAGCAGTTCTTC. Amino acids: CASSERGSPYNEQFF. This chain joins TRBV25-1 and TRBJ2-1; D perhaps matches TRBD2 (6 bases). Germline V gives CDR1 MGHDK, CDR2 SYGVNS. V was pared by 2 bases and J by 2 bases, with 10 bases between. This CDR3 is 15 amino acids long.

The chain uses TRBV20-1 and TRBJ2-7, with 12 nucleotides matching TRBD2. The CDR3 extends over 14 amino acids. V gave up 5 bases and J gave up 2 bases; unmatched junction bases: 4. The germline gives CDR1 DFQATT, CDR2 SNEGSKA (reference sequence). The CDR3 is CSAPGLAGTYEQYF. CDR3 sequence (DNA): TGCAGTGCTCCTGGACTAGCGGGAACCTACGAGCAGTACTTC.

This clonotype was counted many times. This chain connects TRBV5-1 to TRBJ2-2; D uncertain. Per germline, CDR1 SGHRS and CDR2 YFSETQ. This CDR3 is 14 amino acids long. Trimming pared 0 bases from V and 3 bases from J, leaving 6 bases between. CDR3 sequence reads: CASSLDRYTGELFF. The CDR3 DNA reads as TGCGCCAGCAGCTTGGATCGGTACACCGGGGAGCTGTTTTTT.

This clonotype has more than one count but fewer than ten. The chain employs TRBV11-2 and TRBJ1-1; no definite D call. CDR3 length equals 14 residues. CDR1 SGHAT and CDR2 FQNNGV come from the germline V gene. The V and J ends lost 0 bases and 4 bases respectively, with 9 bases between them. The CDR3 nucleotides are TGTGCCAGCAGCTTAGAAAAAGGCCTCACTGAAGCTTTCTTT. Protein product: CASSLEKGLTEAFF.

This clonotype occurred many times. V usage is TRBV7-6 and J usage is TRBJ2-1; a weak D match, TRBD1 (5 bases). Germline V gene data show CDR1 as SGHVS and CDR2 as FNYEAQ. V was trimmed by 5 bases and J by 4 bases, leaving 9 bases between them. This CDR3 region has 13 residues. This chain's CDR3 is CASSRDRYNEQFF. The DNA of the CDR3 is TGTGCCAGCAGCCGCGACAGATACAATGAGCAGTTCTTC.

The chain has TRBV5-6 and TRBJ2-6, with D perhaps matching TRBD1 or TRBD2 (5 bases each). Germline CDR1 and CDR2: SGHDT and YYEEEE. This CDR3 contains 20 residues. Trimming removed 2 bases at V and 0 bases at J, with 21 bases between. The DNA of the CDR3 is TGTGCCAGCAGCTTTCCCCTCACCGGGACGGTATCCTCTGGGGCCAACGTCCTGACTTTC. Translating gives CASSFPLTGTVSSGANVLTF. Based on the CDR3 plus reference TRBV5-6 and TRBJ2-6, the full variable domain is DAGVTQSPTHLIKTRGQQVTLRCSPKSGHDTVSWYQQALGQGPQFIFQYYEEEERQRGNFPDRFSGHQFPNYSSELNVNALLLGDSALYLCASSFPLTGTVSSGANVLTFGAGSRLTVL.

This clonotype was found a few times. The rearrangement joins TRBV5-1 to TRBJ2-5; the match to TRBD1 covers 7 bases. The CDR3 is made up of 19 amino acids. V was pared by 0 bases and J by 0 bases, with 14 bases of the junction left unmatched. Germline assignment: CDR1 SGHRS and CDR2 YFSETQ. The CDR3 region is CASSLVRLRDRWYQETQYF. The CDR3 DNA follows: TGCGCCAGCAGCTTGGTACGGTTACGGGACAGATGGTACCAAGAGACCCAGTACTTC.

The chain uses TRBV7-7 and TRBJ2-5; D remains ambiguous. V lost 1 base to trimming and J lost 4 bases, with 16 bases between them. The CDR3 runs to 16 residues. Germline CDR1 reads SSHAT; CDR2 reads FNYEAQ (reference sequence). CDR3 nucleotide sequence: TGTGCCAGCAGCTTAGGGGGTCCTGGGGTAGGAGAGACCCAGTACTTC. It specifies CASSLGGPGVGETQYF.

This clonotype showed up just a few times. This chain connects TRBV18 to TRBJ2-3, with unresolved D. CDR3 length equals 17 residues. The germline gives CDR1 KGHSH, CDR2 LQKENI. Trimming cost V 2 bases and J 2 bases, with 17 bases left between them. The CDR3 region has the DNA TGTGCCAGCTCACCAGAGTTACCGCACTATAACACAGATACGCAGTATTTT. As protein: CASSPELPHYNTDTQYF.

In this sample, this clonotype turned up a few times. This chain connects TRBV27 to TRBJ2-1; no reliable D call. V gave up 4 bases and J gave up 2 bases, with 9 bases separating them. The CDR3 contains 14 residues. Germline lookup yields CDR1 MNHEY and CDR2 SMNVEV (reference sequence). CDR3 DNA: TGTGCCAGCAGTTCCCTTGATGCCTACAATGAGCAGTTCTTC. It is translated as CASSSLDAYNEQFF.

This clonotype has only a few counts. The chain has TRBV12-3 or TRBV12-4 and TRBJ2-5; TRBD1 aligns across 9 bases. This CDR3 contains 17 residues. Trimming removed 7 bases from V and 1 base from J; junction bases left unmatched: 13. CDR3 region: CASTNLRGQGIQETQYF. CDR3 nucleotides: TGTGCCAGCACCAACCTCCGGGGACAGGGAATCCAAGAGACCCAGTACTTC.

This clonotype appeared a few times. The genes are TRBV5-1 and TRBJ2-7; 7 bases agree with TRBD1. V gave up 2 bases and J gave up 5 bases; unmatched junction bases: 13. The CDR3 loop spans 16 amino acids. The germline V gene has CDR1 SGHRS and CDR2 YFSETQ. The CDR3 DNA follows: TGCGCCAGCAGCTTTGGGGTCAGACAGGGTCGAAACGAGCAGTACTTC. Its protein product is CASSFGVRQGRNEQYF.

V gene TRBV11-2 combines with J gene TRBJ2-4, with unresolved D. Germline V gives CDR1 SGHAT, CDR2 FQNNGV. This CDR3 spans 11 amino acids. Trimming stripped 5 bases from V and 7 bases from J, with 6 bases between. CDR3: CASSLGNIQYF. The CDR3 nucleotides read TGTGCCAGCAGCCTGGGGAACATTCAGTACTTC.

The chain joins TRBV27 to TRBJ2-2, with D perhaps TRBD1 (6 bases). V was clipped by 6 bases and J by 0 bases, with 14 bases between them. This CDR3 is built from 16 residues. CDR1 is MNHEY and CDR2 is SMNVEV in the germline V gene (reference sequence). DNA of the CDR3: TGTGCCAGCAGGGGATACAGGGTATCGAACACCGGGGAGCTGTTTTTT. It translates to CASRGYRVSNTGELFF.

The gene calls are TRBV29-1 and TRBJ2-1; D ambiguous. V shed 5 bases and J shed 6 bases, with 14 bases lying between them. In germline, CDR1 is SQVTM, CDR2 ANQGSEA. The CDR3 runs 13 residues. As DNA, the CDR3 is TGCAGCGTTCGGACCCTAATGGCCAATGAGCAGTTCTTC. It yields the protein CSVRTLMANEQFF.

This chain uses TRBV20-1 with TRBJ2-7; TRBD2 matches at 10 bases. The CDR3 loop spans 12 amino acids. The junction had 5 bases not matched to a gene; V was cut back by 6 bases and J by 6 bases. The germline gives CDR1 DFQATT, CDR2 SNEGSKA (reference sequence). CDR3 sequence: CSARASGSEQYF. The CDR3, as DNA: TGCAGTGCCCGCGCTAGCGGGAGCGAGCAGTACTTC.

This clonotype has at least ten counts. The CDR3 bases are TGTGCCAGCAGTGAAGGAACAGTCAATCAGCCCCAGCATTTT. Protein product: CASSEGTVNQPQHF. This sequence joins TRBV2 and TRBJ1-5; D is unresolved. The CDR3 is 14 amino acids. CDR1 SNHLY and CDR2 FYNNEI come from the germline V gene. V lost 1 base and J 3 bases, leaving 7 bases between the germline ends.

The chain combines TRBV5-1 with TRBJ2-1; a possible D gene is TRBD1 (6 bases). CDR3 length: 15 amino acids. Trimming cost V 1 base and J 10 bases, with 18 bases left between them. CDR1 and CDR2 (germline): SGHRS, YFSETQ. CDR3 amino acids: CASSLFGRGWGEQFF. CDR3 sequence (DNA): TGCGCCAGCAGCTTGTTCGGCAGGGGTTGGGGCGAGCAGTTCTTC.

This clonotype was counted between two and nine times. The CDR3 sequence: CASSPWVTGSNIQYF. The CDR3 DNA reads as TGTGCCAGCAGTCCCTGGGTCACGGGGTCGAACATTCAGTACTTC. The V gene is TRBV28, the J gene TRBJ2-4, with D possibly TRBD2 on 5 matching bases. This CDR3 contains 15 residues. The germline gives CDR1 MDHEN, CDR2 SYDVKM. Trimming removed 5 bases at V and 7 bases at J, with 18 bases between.